Below are 2 T cell receptor beta chains sequenced from a single sample in a study of T cell responses to AZD1222 COVID-19 vaccine. Libraries were prepared by immunoSEQ multiplex PCR; TCRdb keeps only in-frame clonotypes and omits some of them. The sample consists of approximately 170,000 clones, approximately 93% of them appearing once. Sequences were derived from peripheral blood, sampled on day 0 of AZD1222 vaccination. The source is an adult in good health.

The chain employs TRBV10-3 and TRBJ1-6; 10 nucleotides match TRBD1. The CDR3 is made up of 15 amino acids. J was trimmed by 10 bases and V by 4 bases; bases with no gene match: 7. The V gene's germline CDR1 is ENHRY and CDR2 SYGVKD. CDR3 nucleotide sequence: TGTGCCATCAGTGGTTTAGACAGGGGGCACTCACCCCTCCACTTT. This gives the protein CAISGLDRGHSPLHF.

The chain links TRBV21-1 to TRBJ1-6. TRBV21-1 constitutes a pseudogene. The CDR3 is 13 amino acids. DNA for the CDR3: TGTGCCAGCAGCAAACCGGAGAGGCCACCCCTCCACTTT. Residues: CASSKPERPPLHF.